This T cell receptor (beta chain) was obtained from a study of T cells in tumors and immune-related adverse events. There are 14 residues in the CDR3. Germline lookup yields CDR1 ENHRY and CDR2 SYGVKD. With 3 bases removed from V and 6 bases from J, the gap between germline ends came to 11 bases. Using immunoSEQ multiplex PCR, the repertoire was profiled, and TCRdb retains in-frame clones only, with some absent. The sample shows 9,000 to 13,000 clones, under 95% of them seen only once. Sequenced material: lymph node tissue, taken from a patient treated with anti-PD-1 therapy. The sequence came from a female donor with metastatic renal cell carcinoma. The chain couples TRBV10-3 to TRBJ2-2; weak D call: TRBD2 (7 bases). The CDR3 reads CAISERGGAGELFF. For the CDR3, the DNA is TGTGCCATCAGTGAAAGAGGGGGGGCCGGGGAGCTGTTTTTT.